The 20 T cell receptor beta chains below all came from one sample that was sequenced in a study of blood T cell repertoires in COVID-19. The repertoire was sequenced with immunoSEQ multiplex PCR; TCRdb's copy has only in-frame clones and lacks some. Of 100,000 to 120,000 clones in the sample, about two thirds were seen once. The specimen sequenced was peripheral blood. The receptors shown here come from a woman aged 40 to 55 with acute or convalescent COVID-19.

This sequence joins TRBV28 and TRBJ1-6; weak D call: TRBD1 (5 bases). The CDR3 loop spans 12 amino acids. In germline, CDR1 is MDHEN, CDR2 SYDVKM. V gave up 8 bases and J gave up 4 bases, with 6 bases separating them. This chain's CDR3 is CASAGYNSPLHF. CDR3 coding DNA: TGTGCCAGCGCAGGGTATAATTCACCCCTCCACTTT.

The chain is built from TRBV4-1 and TRBJ2-7; 7 bases line up with TRBD1. This CDR3 has 13 residues. With 4 bases clipped from V and 3 bases from J, the junction kept 3 bases outside the gene matches. CDR1 MGHRA and CDR2 YSYEKL come from the germline V gene. As DNA, the CDR3 is TGCGCCAGCAGCCGGGGACAGAACTACGAGCAGTACTTC. This codes for CASSRGQNYEQYF.

The chain combines TRBV6-5 with TRBJ1-5; a possible D gene is TRBD1 (6 bases). There are 14 residues in the CDR3. Trimming left V 6 bases short and J 5 bases short, with 14 bases between. CDR1 and CDR2 from the germline V gene are MNHEY and SVGAGI. The DNA of the CDR3 is TGTGCCAGCAGAGGAACAGGGACGTATCAGCCCCAGCATTTT. Residues: CASRGTGTYQPQHF.

This chain joins TRBV4-3 and TRBJ1-4; D remains ambiguous. Trimming removed 0 bases from V and 8 bases from J, with 13 bases in between. This CDR3 is 15 amino acids long. CDR1 and CDR2 from the germline V gene are LGHNA and YSLEER. CDR3 nucleotides: TGCGCCAGCAGCCAAGAATGGGGTGGAGGGGAAAAACTGTTTTTT. As protein: CASSQEWGGGEKLFF.

The CDR3: CASRLPGRNTIYF. The CDR3 DNA is TGTGCCAGCAGGCTCCCAGGGAGGAACACCATATATTTT. The chain recombines TRBV27 with TRBJ1-3, with TRBD1 as a possible D gene (5 bases). The germline V and J ends were trimmed by 6 bases and 7 bases, with 13 bases remaining between them. From germline, CDR1 is MNHEY and CDR2 SMNVEV (reference sequence). There are 13 residues in the CDR3.

V and J are TRBV4-3 and TRBJ1-1, with TRBD1 matching over 8 bases. The V segment lost 0 bases and the J segment 4 bases; nucleotides outside the gene matches: 1. The germline gives CDR1 LGHNA, CDR2 YSLEER. This CDR3 comprises 14 residues. The CDR3 loop reads CASSQEQGGTEAFF. CDR3 coding DNA: TGCGCCAGCAGCCAAGAACAGGGGGGCACTGAAGCTTTCTTT.

The chain uses TRBV30 and TRBJ2-7; TRBD1 agrees at 7 bases. The CDR3 has 14 amino acids. CDR1 and CDR2 from the germline V gene are GTSNPN and SVGIG (reference sequence). The CDR3 loop is CVGALIDRDNEQYF. CDR3 DNA sequence: TGTGTCGGGGCACTCATCGACAGGGACAACGAGCAGTACTTC.

CDR3 amino acids: CASSRKTSEGFGGNTIYF. CDR3 DNA sequence: TGTGCCAGCAGCCGAAAAACGAGCGAGGGATTTGGTGGAAACACCATATATTTT. V and J are TRBV5-4 and TRBJ1-3, with unresolved D. CDR3 length equals 18 residues. Germline V CDR1 and CDR2: SGHNT, YYREEE (reference sequence). Trimming shortened V by 4 bases and J by 3 bases, and 23 bases separated the two germline ends.

This clone turned up a few times. This rearrangement joins TRBV7-2 to TRBJ1-1; tentative D call: TRBD1 (5 bases). Germline loops: CDR1 SGHTA, CDR2 FQGNSA. V was pared by 1 base and J by 0 bases, with 9 bases between. The CDR3 extends over 15 amino acids. DNA for the CDR3: TGTGCCAGCAGCTTAGTTCGGGGGGTGAACACTGAAGCTTTCTTT. This translates into CASSLVRGVNTEAFF. The complete variable domain, with remaining parts taken from reference TRBV7-2 and TRBJ1-1, reads GAGVSQSPSNKVTEKGKDVELRCDPISGHTALYWYRQSLGQGLEFLIYFQGNSAPDKSGLPSDRFSAERTGGSVSTLTIQRTQQEDSAVYLCASSLVRGVNTEAFFGQGTRLTVV.

The sample holds one count of this clone. The limits of the CDR3 on the DNA are not certain, so only TCRdb's listed CDR3 is given. The rearrangement uses TRBV12-3 or TRBV12-4 and TRBJ2-1; TRBD2 is taken as the D call from the table, unchecked against the DNA. The CDR3 numbers 12 amino acids, ends counted. The CDR3 loop reads CASSFGGGALFF.

This clone has a handful of counts. The rearrangement joins TRBV28 to TRBJ1-4; TRBD1 matches at 8 bases. V shed 4 bases, J shed 6 bases, and the junction held 7 bases outside the gene matches. The CDR3 is 15 amino acids. Germline V lookup: CDR1 MDHEN, CDR2 SYDVKM. CDR3 region: CASSSGTGPDEKLFF. CDR3 coding DNA: TGTGCCAGCAGTTCTGGGACAGGTCCGGATGAAAAACTGTTTTTT.

The chain carries TRBV28 and TRBJ2-2, with a tentative D call TRBD1 (6 bases). Trimming shortened V by 6 bases and J by 1 base, and 15 bases separated the two germline ends. Germline CDR1 reads MDHEN; CDR2 reads SYDVKM. The CDR3 totals 16 residues. CDR3: CASSRYGQMNTGELFF. CDR3 nucleotide sequence: TGTGCCAGCAGCCGGTACGGACAGATGAACACCGGGGAGCTGTTTTTT.

The V gene is TRBV6-5, the J gene TRBJ1-6; 7 bases are a match to TRBD1. The CDR3 is made up of 15 amino acids. Germline CDR1 and CDR2: MNHEY and SVGAGI. With 0 bases clipped from V and 9 bases from J, the junction kept 5 bases outside the gene matches. DNA of the CDR3: TGTGCCAGCAGTTACTCGGAGGGGGCGAGTTCACCCCTCCACTTT. It translates to CASSYSEGASSPLHF.

The chain combines TRBV7-2 with TRBJ2-3, with D possibly TRBD2 on 5 matching bases. V dropped 5 bases and J dropped 3 bases, with 9 bases sitting between them. The germline CDR1 and CDR2 sequences are SGHTA and FQGNSA. The CDR3 has 13 residues. This CDR3 is CASSPRRTDTQYF. CDR3 DNA: TGTGCCAGCAGCCCGAGGAGGACAGATACGCAGTATTTT. The full variable domain, with the rest looked up from reference TRBV7-2 and TRBJ2-3, is GAGVSQSPSNKVTEKGKDVELRCDPISGHTALYWYRQSLGQGLEFLIYFQGNSAPDKSGLPSDRFSAERTGGSVSTLTIQRTQQEDSAVYLCASSPRRTDTQYFGPGTRLTVL.

The chain links TRBV4-2 to TRBJ2-7; weak D call: TRBD2 (5 bases). V lost 0 bases, J lost 0 bases, and 21 bases lay in between. The CDR3 covers 19 residues. Germline CDR1 LGHNA, CDR2 YNFKEQ. DNA for the CDR3: TGTGCCAGCAGCCAAGATTTGTCTCTCTGGACTTCGATCTCCTACGAGCAGTACTTC. Translating it yields CASSQDLSLWTSISYEQYF.

This clone was recorded many times. This rearrangement joins TRBV19 to TRBJ1-1; 10 nucleotides align to TRBD1. Germline V gene sequence: CDR1 LNHDA, CDR2 SQIVND (reference sequence). CDR3 length: 16 amino acids. V trimming: 6 bases; J trimming: 4 bases; junction bases outside the gene matches: 11. CDR3 loop: CASRRTGGALGTEAFF. CDR3 coding DNA: TGTGCCAGTAGGAGGACAGGGGGGGCCCTAGGCACTGAAGCTTTCTTT.

The chain combines TRBV5-4 with TRBJ2-7; 7 nucleotides agree with TRBD1. Germline V gene data show CDR1 as SGHNT and CDR2 as YYREEE (reference sequence). CDR3 length: 15 amino acids. V was clipped by 4 bases and J by 0 bases; unmatched bases: 7. The CDR3 region is CASSQDRLDSYEQYF. In DNA form, the CDR3 reads TGTGCCAGCAGCCAGGACAGGCTTGACTCCTACGAGCAGTACTTC. Complete variable domain (other parts from reference TRBV5-4 and TRBJ2-7): ETGVTQSPTHLIKTRGQQVTLRCSSQSGHNTVSWYQQALGQGPQFIFQYYREEENGRGNFPPRFSGLQFPNYSSELNVNALELDDSALYLCASSQDRLDSYEQYFGPGTRLTVT.

V and J are TRBV6-5 and TRBJ1-6, with D possibly matching TRBD1 (6 bases). This CDR3 is built from 15 residues. Germline CDR1 reads MNHEY; CDR2 reads SVGAGI. V shed 6 bases and J shed 4 bases, with 13 bases lying between them. CDR3 loop: CASRPGQGYNSPLHF. Here the CDR3 DNA reads TGTGCCAGCAGGCCGGGTCAGGGGTATAATTCACCCCTCCACTTT.

The chain joins TRBV10-3 to TRBJ1-5; D gene uncertain. Germline assignment: CDR1 ENHRY and CDR2 SYGVKD. V lost 4 bases and J 0 bases, leaving 10 bases between the germline ends. The CDR3 sequence is 15 residues long. The CDR3 coding sequence is TGTGCCATCAGTGGTTCCGTAAATAGCAATCAGCCCCAGCATTTT. It is translated as CAISGSVNSNQPQHF.

Only one count was recorded for this clone. The rearrangement joins TRBV18 to TRBJ2-7, with TRBD1 as a possible D gene (6 bases). The CDR3 runs to 13 residues. Germline V CDR1 and CDR2: KGHSH, LQKENI. Trimming stripped 5 bases from V and 2 bases from J, with 10 bases between. The DNA of the CDR3 is TGTGCCAGCTCATCGGGACAAACCTACGAGCAGTACTTC. This gives the protein CASSSGQTYEQYF.